A single sample is the source of the 2 T cell receptor beta chains below, sequenced in a study of T cell changes during pregnancy in multiple sclerosis (dated by TCRdb to the late 2010s). Libraries came from the immunoSEQ multiplex PCR assay. TCRdb took over this immuneACCESS table, retaining in-frame rearrangements with V and J assigned. Such tables are incomplete; in checked studies, under half of the missing clones stem from an unresolved V gene, and the remainder is unexplained. The table for this sample lists more than 50,000 clones; around 94% of them were counted only once. The ten most abundant clones make up 2% to 3% of the sample. This material consisted of CD8+ T cells from peripheral blood mononuclear cells, taken after pregnancy. Receptors originate from a female donor with multiple sclerosis, enrolled in a pregnancy study.

The V gene is TRBV6-5, the J gene TRBJ2-2; D might be TRBD1 (5 bases). The V end lost 4 bases, the J end lost 2 bases, and 8 bases lay between the germline ends. CDR1 MNHEY and CDR2 SVGAGI come from the germline V gene. CDR3 length: 14 residues. CDR3 nucleotide sequence: TGTGCCAGCAGTTGGCAGGGAAACACCGGGGAGCTGTTTTTT. This translates into CASSWQGNTGELFF.

J is TRBJ2-1 and V is TRBV27, with 7 bases that match TRBD2. V lost 5 bases to trimming and J lost 1 base; unmatched junction nucleotides: 5. This CDR3 spans 15 amino acids. CDR1 is MNHEY and CDR2 is SMNVEV in the germline V gene (reference sequence). The CDR3 nucleotides are TGTGCCAGCAGTGGGGCGGGAGTGTCCTACAATGAGCAGTTCTTC. Protein product: CASSGAGVSYNEQFF.